The 4 T cell receptor beta chains listed next were all sequenced from one sample in a study of sequential checkpoint blockade in melanoma (dated by TCRdb to the late 2010s). This specimen's treatment or condition label, per the study, means: randomized to nivolumab then ipilimumab (arm A) or the reverse (arm B). Libraries were prepared through the immunoSEQ multiplex PCR assay. TCRdb holds this immuneACCESS table with in-frame rearrangements only. Some clones are missing; in checked studies, unresolved V genes explain under half, and the rest has no known cause. This sample comprises some 22,000 clones, 80% to 90% of them detected only once. The top ten clones comprise about 9.4% of the sample. Sequenced here: CD8+ T cells sorted from blood (inferred from file names), sampled from a patient given nivolumab and ipilimumab in sequence. Receptors originate from a human donor with melanoma.

DNA for the CDR3: TGTGCCAGCAGCCCCTATCCAGGGTCTGAAGCTTTCTTT. Residues: CASSPYPGSEAFF. The rearrangement joins TRBV5-5 to TRBJ1-1; D is possibly TRBD1 (5 bases). The V and J ends lost 4 bases and 6 bases respectively, with 13 bases between them. Germline V lookup: CDR1 SGHKS, CDR2 YYEKEE (reference sequence). This CDR3 is built from 13 residues.

J is TRBJ2-5 and V is TRBV29-1; D is perhaps TRBD1 (7 bases). The end of the DNA is better explained by TRBJ2-7, so the J call may be wrong. Germline CDR1 and CDR2: SQVTM and ANQGSEA. The CDR3 runs 13 residues. Here the CDR3 reads CSARRDSSYEQYF. DNA of the CDR3: TGCAGCGCCCGGCGGGACAGCTCCTACGAGCAGTACTTC.

The chain couples TRBV27 to TRBJ2-7, with a weak D call TRBD2 (6 bases). CDR1 and CDR2 from the germline V gene are MNHEY and SMNVEV (reference sequence). V was pared by 4 bases and J by 6 bases, with 19 bases between. The CDR3 runs to 15 residues. The CDR3 region has the DNA TGTGCCAGCAGTTCCCCCCTTTGGGGGGTGGTCGAGCAGTACTTC. As protein: CASSSPLWGVVEQYF.

The chain uses TRBV12-5 and TRBJ2-3; D is perhaps TRBD2 (6 bases). The length of the CDR3 is 18 residues. The V end was cut by 2 bases, the J end by 2 bases, with 20 bases between. CDR1 and CDR2 (germline): LGHNT, FRNRAP. CDR3 residues: CASGLPTGAGPYTDTQYF. The CDR3 DNA follows: TGTGCTAGTGGTTTGCCAACCGGGGCGGGGCCTTACACAGATACGCAGTATTTT.